This T cell receptor beta chain originates from a study of regulatory T cells in long-lasting Graves disease. Study-wide results and caveats: Persistent disease exhibited a predilection for TRBV28, TRBJ1-2 and TRBJ2-5.

This clonotype was recorded at least ten times. The antigen remains unidentified. The germline CDR1 and CDR2 sequences are LNHDA and SQIVND (reference sequence). Between the trimmed V and J ends, which lost 9 bases and 2 bases, there was a span of 7 bases. The CDR3 extends over 12 amino acids. Time point meaning: newly diagnosed GD, antithyroid drugs for less than 3 months. PBMC RNA was the source of the TCR library. Library construction for TCR beta used iRepertoire HTBI primers and Arm-PCR of CDR3 regions. TCRdb re-analysed the multiplex PCR reads in MiXCR, keeping a single row per CDR3 protein. This table holds about 470,000 distinct CDR3 sequences, 16% found once. This sample also belongs to another study, concerning T cells in Graves' hyperthyroidism and ophthalmopathy. Per that study: Hyperthyroidism had been newly diagnosed in patients aged 18 to 65, and its duration was under 2 months.

The sequence was collected from a middle-aged man with Graves disease. Sequenced material: peripheral blood mononuclear cells (PBMCs), taken at new diagnosis, from a patient treated with antithyroid drugs. This chain links TRBV19 with TRBJ2-2; maybe TRBD2 (6 bases). CDR3 bases: TGTGCCAGCGGACTAAACACCGGGGAGCTGTTTTTT. Residues: CASGLNTGELFF.